What follows are 15 T cell receptor beta chains derived from one specimen sequenced in a study of blood T cell repertoires in COVID-19. Sequencing was performed with immunoSEQ multiplex PCR; in TCRdb, only in-frame clones are kept and a portion is missing. In the table there are 150,000 to 200,000 clones, about 88% of which are singletons. Material: PBMCs or T cells enriched from blood (not recorded which). The receptors stem from a woman aged 18-30 years who had recovered from COVID-19.

This chain links TRBV28 with TRBJ2-1, with 9 bases aligning to TRBD2. Per the germline V gene, CDR1 is MDHEN and CDR2 is SYDVKM. The CDR3 spans 15 residues. J lost 4 bases, V lost 5 bases, and 6 bases had no gene match. The CDR3 sequence is CASSPNLAGYNEQFF. The CDR3 DNA reads as TGTGCCAGCAGTCCTAATCTAGCGGGGTACAATGAGCAGTTCTTC.

J is TRBJ1-4 and V is TRBV27; the match to TRBD1 covers 8 bases. J gave up 7 bases and V 2 bases, and 3 bases lay outside the gene matches. The length of the CDR3 is 14 residues. In germline, CDR1 is MNHEY, CDR2 SMNVEV (reference sequence). The chain's CDR3 is CASSLTGGGEKLFF. CDR3 nucleotides: TGTGCCAGCAGTTTAACAGGGGGGGGTGAAAAACTGTTTTTT.

In its sample, this clone was seen once. The chain is built from TRBV5-6 and TRBJ2-1; the match to TRBD1 covers 9 bases. V shed 1 base and J 7 bases; nucleotides not matched to a gene: 6. This CDR3 comprises 15 residues. Looked up from germline, CDR1 is SGHDT and CDR2 is YYEEEE. The CDR3 DNA follows: TGTGCCAGCAGCTTGTCACAGGGGGCACGGAATGAGCAGTTCTTC. Its translation is CASSLSQGARNEQFF.

The chain is built from TRBV15 and TRBJ1-2; the match to TRBD1 covers 9 bases. The J segment lost 4 bases and the V segment lost 4 bases, leaving 7 bases of the junction unmatched. CDR3 length: 15 amino acids. CDR1 is LNHNV and CDR2 is YYDKDF in the germline V gene (reference sequence). This CDR3 reads CATSIGTGTAYGYTF. In DNA form, the CDR3 reads TGTGCCACCAGCATAGGGACAGGGACCGCCTATGGCTACACCTTC.

CDR3 bases: TGTGCCAGCAGCCACCTACAAGGGGCGGCCGGGGAGCTGTTTTTT. Amino acid sequence: CASSHLQGAAGELFF. V gene TRBV14 combines with J gene TRBJ2-2; D might be TRBD1 (5 bases). Germline CDR1 is SGHDN and CDR2 is FVKESK. Trimming removed 3 bases at V and 6 bases at J, with 14 bases between. The CDR3 runs 15 residues.

This clone was detected only once. The J gene is TRBJ1-5, the V gene TRBV2, with D perhaps TRBD1 (5 bases). Germline V lookup: CDR1 SNHLY, CDR2 FYNNEI. Trimming took 7 bases from V and 5 from J, leaving 15 bases between them. CDR3 length: 14 residues. The CDR3 loop is CASKYSGGDQPQHF. The CDR3 coding sequence is TGTGCCAGCAAATATAGCGGGGGAGATCAGCCCCAGCATTTT.

The chain combines TRBV6-5 with TRBJ2-2; 9 bases match TRBD1. CDR1 MNHEY and CDR2 SVGAGI come from the germline V gene. The V segment lost 7 bases and the J segment 1 base; nucleotides outside the gene matches: 4. The CDR3 length is 15 residues. CDR3: CASTPGQGNTGELFF. CDR3 DNA: TGTGCCAGCACACCGGGACAGGGGAACACCGGGGAGCTGTTTTTT.

This clone was seen a few times. The chain couples TRBV5-1 to TRBJ1-6; 7 bases align to TRBD1. The ends lost 4 bases at V and 8 bases at J; junction bases unmatched: 6. Germline CDR1 reads SGHRS; CDR2 reads YFSETQ. The CDR3 runs 14 residues. The CDR3 loop is CASSTQGYHSPLHF. CDR3 DNA: TGCGCCAGCAGCACACAGGGGTATCATTCACCCCTCCACTTT.

The V gene is TRBV18, the J gene TRBJ2-3, with TRBD2 matching over 9 bases. CDR1 and CDR2 from the germline V gene are KGHSH and LQKENI. This CDR3 is 19 amino acids long. The V segment lost 0 bases and the J segment 4 bases; nucleotides outside the gene matches: 14. CDR3 region: CASSPPGLGGRAGADTQYF. The CDR3 bases are TGTGCCAGCTCACCACCGGGTTTGGGCGGGAGGGCCGGCGCAGATACGCAGTATTTT.

V gene TRBV29-1 combines with J gene TRBJ1-2; D may be TRBD1 (5 bases). V shed 3 bases and J shed 3 bases, with 17 bases lying between them. Germline-derived CDR1 and CDR2 are SQVTM and ANQGSEA. This CDR3 spans 15 amino acids. The CDR3 DNA reads TGCAGCGTTGACTCGGCAGGGAACTCGGACTATGGCTACACCTTC. Amino acid sequence: CSVDSAGNSDYGYTF.

This sequence joins TRBV5-1 and TRBJ1-1; TRBD1 matches 7 bases. After removal of 1 base from V and 8 bases from J, the junction contained 5 bases not matched to a gene. CDR1 is SGHRS, CDR2 YFSETQ, per germline. CDR3 length: 13 amino acids. The CDR3 reads CASSLTGANEAFF. The CDR3 DNA is TGCGCCAGCAGCTTGACAGGGGCTAACGAAGCTTTCTTT.

The rearrangement uses TRBV6-5 and TRBJ2-1, with D maybe TRBD1 (6 bases). V lost 2 bases and J lost 8, with 16 bases in between. This CDR3 has 15 amino acids. Germline CDR1 MNHEY, CDR2 SVGAGI. CDR3 region: CASSYLGAGDDEQFF. CDR3 DNA: TGTGCCAGCAGTTACCTGGGGGCCGGGGACGATGAGCAGTTCTTC.

The rearrangement links TRBV6-5 to TRBJ2-7; the D gene is possibly TRBD2 (6 bases). CDR1 is MNHEY, CDR2 SVGAGI, per germline. This CDR3 is 14 amino acids long. Trimming pared 7 bases from V and 2 bases from J, leaving 15 bases between. The CDR3 nucleotides are TGTGCCAGCATGGGGCTGGGGGGACCCTACGAGCAGTACTTC. Amino acids: CASMGLGGPYEQYF.

With regard to this clone: An end of the junction differs from the germline gene, which may be a read error. As DNA, the CDR3 is TGTGCCAGCAGCCACCGCTGGCGGGAGGGCCAAGCGACCCAGTACTTC. This sequence encodes CASSHRWREGQATQYF. The chain has TRBV3-1 (or the pseudogene TRBV3-2) and TRBJ2-5; 9 bases agree with TRBD2. CDR1 LGHDT and CDR2 YNNKEL come from the germline V gene (reference sequence). The CDR3 runs to 16 residues.

The chain has TRBV28 and TRBJ2-6; tentative D call: TRBD2 (7 bases). The V gene's germline CDR1 is MDHEN and CDR2 SYDVKM. Trimming shortened V by 6 bases and J by 0 bases, and 15 bases separated the two germline ends. This CDR3 has 17 amino acids. CDR3 nucleotides: TGTGCCAGCAGCTGGGCGGGGGCAGACTCTGGGGCCAACGTCCTGACTTTC. Its translation: CASSWAGADSGANVLTF.